A selection of T cell receptor beta chains follows, all from one sample in a study of T cell responses to AZD1222 COVID-19 vaccine. Produced via immunoSEQ multiplex PCR; TCRdb's table is partial and in-frame only. Among tens of thousands of clones, 70% to 90% were seen once, and the ten largest hold 1.3%. The specimen was peripheral blood, collected 28 days after the second AZD1222 dose. The receptors stem from an adult who received the AZD1222 COVID-19 vaccine. Both conserved end residues are part of each CDR3. D genes are given only for firm matches. Rows may omit the clone size; those that give it use once, few, many or a size class.

cdr3_nt: TGTGCCAGCAGCCCACAGGACAGGGCTGGCTACACCTTC
cdr3_aa: CASSPQDRAGYTF
d_call: TRBD1
v_call: TRBV14
clone_size: NA
j_call: TRBJ1-2

cdr3_nt: TGCGCCAGCTGTGTGACGACAGGGGGCCGCCCCTACGAGCAGTACTTC
cdr3_aa: CASCVTTGGRPYEQYF
d_call: TRBD1
v_call: TRBV10-2
clone_size: NA
j_call: TRBJ2-7

cdr3_nt: TGTGCCAGCTCAGGAAACCCCCCCCATCAGCCCCAGCATTTT
cdr3_aa: CASSGNPPHQPQHF
d_call: NA
v_call: TRBV18
clone_size: few
j_call: TRBJ1-5

cdr3_nt: TGTGCCAGCAGTGAAACACTGGGAAACACCATATATTTT
cdr3_aa: CASSETLGNTIYF
d_call: NA
v_call: TRBV6-1
clone_size: NA
j_call: TRBJ1-3

cdr3_nt: TGCGCCAGCAGCCGCAGTGGCGCAGGAAACACCATATATTTT
cdr3_aa: CASSRSGAGNTIYF
d_call: NA
v_call: TRBV4-3
clone_size: NA
j_call: TRBJ1-3

cdr3_nt: TGTGCCAGCTCCGAAGGGACAGGGGGAACTGGCTACACCTTC
cdr3_aa: CASSEGTGGTGYTF
d_call: TRBD1
v_call: TRBV18
clone_size: NA
j_call: TRBJ1-2

cdr3_nt: TGTGCCAGCAGCCGCGCGAGCGGGAGGAGGACCGGAGAGCTGTTTTTT
cdr3_aa: CASSRASGRRTGELFF
d_call: TRBD2
v_call: TRBV5-6
clone_size: once
j_call: TRBJ2-2

cdr3_nt: TGTGCCAGCAGCCAACATGGGGGGCCGGGGCAGCCCCAGCATTTT
cdr3_aa: CASSQHGGPGQPQHF
d_call: NA
v_call: TRBV7-2
clone_size: NA
j_call: TRBJ1-5

cdr3_nt: TGCAGCGTTGAGGATTGGGTTTACGGGGCCAACGTCCTGACTTTC
cdr3_aa: CSVEDWVYGANVLTF
d_call: NA
v_call: TRBV29-1
clone_size: NA
j_call: TRBJ2-6

cdr3_nt: TGTGCCAGCAGTTCGGACGCCCTTGAAGCTTTCTTT
cdr3_aa: CASSSDALEAFF
d_call: NA
v_call: TRBV12-3/TRBV12-4
clone_size: NA
j_call: TRBJ1-1

cdr3_nt: TGTGCCATCAGCGCCTCGATCAGTGATGGCTACACCTTC
cdr3_aa: CAISASISDGYTF
d_call: NA
v_call: TRBV10-3
clone_size: once
j_call: TRBJ1-2